A single T cell receptor (beta chain) is shown here with its context. Its antigen is still unknown. One entry per CDR3 protein results from TCRdb running MiXCR on the reads. Of roughly 69,000 distinct CDR3 sequences in the sample, less than 30% were seen once. The data were taken from a study of T cell repertoires in cytomegalovirus infection. Looking at the study overall: Public TCR beta signatures provided an indication of both CMV infection and a matching HLA type. Whole-study findings and limits: Summed public TCR beta family frequency identified CMV carriers bearing the relevant HLA. HLA-C-restricted CMV clonotypes gave the most frequent clonotype in two of eight donors.

Germline CDR1 SGDLS, CDR2 YYNGEE. This CDR3 region has 15 residues. Trimming took 2 bases from V and 0 from J, leaving 11 bases between them. The chain carries TRBV9 and TRBJ1-1; TRBD1 might be the D (5 bases). The sample in question was CD8+ T cells from cultured PBMCs, obtained from culture after CMV antigen stimulation. The receptor was derived from a human donor in good health (CMV status not recorded). Some clones in this sample may be carry-over from other donors' samples. Written as DNA, the CDR3 is TGTGCCAGCAGCGTCGCAGGGAACATGAACACTGAAGCTTTCTTT. Translated: CASSVAGNMNTEAFF. The full variable domain, with the rest looked up from reference TRBV9 and TRBJ1-1, is DSGVTQTPKHLITATGQRVTLRCSPRSGDLSVYWYQQSLDQGLQFLIQYYNGEERAKGNILERFSAQQFPDLHSELNLSSLELGDSALYFCASSVAGNMNTEAFFGQGTRLTVV.